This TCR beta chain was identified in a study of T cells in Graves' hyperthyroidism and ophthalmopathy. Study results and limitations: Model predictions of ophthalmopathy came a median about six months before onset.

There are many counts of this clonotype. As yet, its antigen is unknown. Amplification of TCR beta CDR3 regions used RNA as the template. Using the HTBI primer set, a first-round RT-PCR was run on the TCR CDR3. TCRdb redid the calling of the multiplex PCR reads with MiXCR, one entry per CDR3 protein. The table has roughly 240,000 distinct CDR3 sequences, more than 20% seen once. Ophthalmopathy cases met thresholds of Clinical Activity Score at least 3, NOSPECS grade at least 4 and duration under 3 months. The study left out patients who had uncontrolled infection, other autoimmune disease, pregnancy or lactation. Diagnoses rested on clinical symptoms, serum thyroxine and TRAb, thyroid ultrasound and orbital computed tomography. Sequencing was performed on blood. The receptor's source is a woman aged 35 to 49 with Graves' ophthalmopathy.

The CDR3 region is CASSLRGRPGEQYF. CDR3 coding DNA: TGTGCCAGCAGTTTGAGGGGGCGACCGGGCGAGCAGTACTTC. The V gene is TRBV12-3 or TRBV12-4, the J gene TRBJ2-7; 7 bases match TRBD1. CDR3 length: 14 residues. V trimming: 3 bases; J trimming: 6 bases; junction bases outside the gene matches: 8.